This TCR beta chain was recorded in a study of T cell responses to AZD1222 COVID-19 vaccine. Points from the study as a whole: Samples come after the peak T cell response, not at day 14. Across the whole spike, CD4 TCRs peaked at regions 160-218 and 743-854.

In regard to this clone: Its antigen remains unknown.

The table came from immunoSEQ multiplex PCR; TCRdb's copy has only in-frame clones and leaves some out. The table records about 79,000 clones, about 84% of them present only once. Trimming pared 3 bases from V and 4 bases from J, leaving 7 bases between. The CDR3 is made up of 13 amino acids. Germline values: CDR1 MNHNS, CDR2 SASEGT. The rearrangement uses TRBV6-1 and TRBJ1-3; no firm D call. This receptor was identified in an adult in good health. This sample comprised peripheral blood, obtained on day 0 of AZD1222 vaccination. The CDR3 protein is CASSETGGNTIYF. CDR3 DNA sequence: TGTGCCAGCAGTGAGACGGGGGGAAACACCATATATTTT.